The T cell receptor beta chain described here comes from a study of CD4 T cells in relation to SARS-CoV-2 and coronaviruses. Study summary: Crossreactive spike epitopes shared across donors were mapped to their HLA restriction. Study-level findings and limits: According to naive versus memory sequencing, detected responses are memory recall, not newly primed. In roughly 60% of donors, memory CD4+ clonotypes crossrecognized SARS-CoV-2 and at least one common cold coronavirus spike.

This clone was observed a handful of times. Its antigen is unidentified. The germline CDR1 and CDR2 sequences are SGHNT and YYREEE (reference sequence). The CDR3 runs 15 residues. Trimming pared 0 bases from V and 3 bases from J, leaving 12 bases between. Some clones are missing from TCRdb's copy, which holds only in-frame ones; the method was immunoSEQ multiplex PCR. The sample lists about 36,000 clones, roughly 80% occurring once. For approximately 10 days, roughly 10^5 sorted CD4+ cells grew with T cell-depleted PBMCs and CEF. Sample: naive CD4+ T cells from PBMCs, cultured in vitro. Subset indicated: naive CD4+ T cells isolated by negative enrichment. This chain links TRBV5-4 with TRBJ1-2; D call uncertain. The clonotype comes from an adult with COVID-19. In DNA form, the CDR3 reads TGTGCCAGCAGCTTGGACCTCGGGCAGGACTATGGCTACACCTTC. Translated: CASSLDLGQDYGYTF.